Listed below are T cell receptor beta chains from one sample, sequenced in a study of tumour-infiltrating T cells in Burkitt lymphoma. Repertoires were generated with immunoSEQ multiplex PCR, while TCRdb's copy carries only in-frame clones and drops some. The repertoire has some 4,300 clones, around 13% of them found once; the top ten carry roughly 26%. Sequencing input: tumor tissue. These receptors were taken from a human donor with Burkitt lymphoma. Both conserved end residues are part of each CDR3. The D gene is left open where the match is weak. Only part of the rows carry a size: once, few, many, or a class if the clone is expanded.

V	size	length	D	J	DNA	CDR3
TRBV28	medium-sized	16	NA	TRBJ2-5	TGTGCCAGCAGTCCCCCTATCAGGGGCGTCCAAGAGACCCAGTACTTC	CASSPPIRGVQETQYF
TRBV30	few	13	TRBD1	TRBJ1-1	TGTGCCTGTGACAGGGGAACCAACACTGAAGCTTTCTTT	CACDRGTNTEAFF
TRBV28	few	14	NA	TRBJ1-2	TGTGCCAGCAGTTTAAAGGGGCGGTACTATGGCTACACCTTC	CASSLKGRYYGYTF
TRBV6-5	few	15	TRBD1	TRBJ2-2	TGTGCCAGCAGTCAAACAGGGGGGTACACCGGGGAGCTGTTTTTT	CASSQTGGYTGELFF
TRBV28	NA	12	NA	TRBJ2-5	TGTGCCAGCAGTTTTCTCCAAGAGACCCAGTACTTC	CASSFLQETQYF
TRBV28	NA	14	TRBD1	TRBJ1-2	TGTGCCAGCAACATAAGACCCGGGACAGGTTTTTACACCTTC	CASNIRPGTGFYTF
TRBV29-1	few	12	NA	TRBJ1-4	TGCAGCGTTGGGTCCAGCTATGAAAAACTGTTTTTT	CSVGSSYEKLFF
TRBV10-2	NA	14	NA	TRBJ2-4	TGCGCCAGCAGTGCGGCGGGCTCCAAAAACATTCAGTACTTC	CASSAAGSKNIQYF
TRBV5-4	NA	15	TRBD2	TRBJ2-1	TGTGCCAGCAGCTTGGATTCTAGCGGGAACAATGAGCAGTTCTTC	CASSLDSSGNNEQFF
TRBV10-3	NA	18	NA	TRBJ1-1	TGTGCCATCAGTGAAACCGCCACAGGACGCGGAAAGAACACTGAAGCTTTCTTT	CAISETATGRGKNTEAFF
TRBV10-2	few	15	TRBD1	TRBJ2-7	TGCGCCAGCAGTGAGGACAGGGGGAGACCCTACGAGCAGTACTTC	CASSEDRGRPYEQYF
TRBV28	NA	16	TRBD1	TRBJ1-3	TGTGCCAGCAGCCCCCTGAGGACAGGGATGGAAGACACCATATATTTT	CASSPLRTGMEDTIYF
TRBV4-3	few	13	NA	TRBJ1-2	TGCGCCAGCAGCCAGACAGGAAACTATGGCTACACCTTC	CASSQTGNYGYTF
TRBV5-4	NA	15	NA	TRBJ1-1	TGTGCCAGCAGCCCTAGTAGGGGGTTGAACACTGAAGCTTTCTTT	CASSPSRGLNTEAFF
TRBV6-1	few	15	NA	TRBJ1-2	TGTGCCAGCACCCCGGCAGTCTTACGTAACTATGGCTACACCTTC	CASTPAVLRNYGYTF
TRBV15	few	15	NA	TRBJ2-7	TGTGCCACCAGCCGGGGGCCGGGCCGCTCCTACGAGCAGTACTTC	CATSRGPGRSYEQYF
TRBV10-1	NA	14	TRBD1	TRBJ1-6	TGCGCCAGCTCCGTGGGACAGAATAATTCACCCCTCCACTTT	CASSVGQNNSPLHF
TRBV2	NA	13	NA	TRBJ1-5	TGTGCCAGCAGTGAACAGGGGAATCAGCCCCAGCATTTT	CASSEQGNQPQHF
TRBV5-6	few	13	TRBD1	TRBJ1-3	TGTGCCAGCACCCGGGACAGGGTGAGCACCATATATTTT	CASTRDRVSTIYF
TRBV28	few	11	NA	TRBJ2-7	TGTGCCAGCAGGAGGACCTACGAGCAGTACTTC	CASRRTYEQYF
TRBV9	NA	15	NA	TRBJ2-2	TGTGCCAGCAGCCAATCCCCCTCGAACACCGGGGAGCTGTTTTTT	CASSQSPSNTGELFF
TRBV9	NA	16	NA	TRBJ2-7	TGTGCCAGCAGCGTAGAAGGGGACCCATTCTCCTACGAGCAGTACTTC	CASSVEGDPFSYEQYF
TRBV6-5	NA	12	TRBD1	TRBJ1-5	TGTGCCAGCAGTAGGGACAGCCAGCCCCAGCATTTT	CASSRDSQPQHF
TRBV7-2	NA	15	NA	TRBJ2-3	TGTGCCAGCAGCTTAGGGGGTCGGCGCACAGATACGCAGTATTTT	CASSLGGRRTDTQYF
TRBV7-2	NA	15	NA	TRBJ1-3	TGTGCCAGCAGCTTGACGGGGGGCGGGAGAAACACCATATATTTT	CASSLTGGGRNTIYF
TRBV7-2	NA	15	NA	TRBJ1-5	TGTGCCAGCAGCAGGGCTGTCGGAGGCAATCAGCCCCAGCATTTT	CASSRAVGGNQPQHF
TRBV7-2	NA	15	NA	TRBJ1-5	TGTGCCAACAGCCGGGACTACTATAGCAATCAGCCCCAGCATTTT	CANSRDYYSNQPQHF
TRBV18	NA	17	TRBD1	TRBJ2-6	TGTGCCAGCTCACCTACAGGGGGCTGGATTGGGGCCAACGTCCTGACTTTC	CASSPTGGWIGANVLTF
TRBV9	few	18	TRBD2	TRBJ2-1	TGTGCCAGCAGCGTTCTAGCGGGGGGCACTTACTCCTACAATGAGCAGTTCTTC	CASSVLAGGTYSYNEQFF
TRBV7-7	NA	20	TRBD2	TRBJ2-4	TGTGCTAGCAGCTCCTCTACGGACGGGAGGGCCGATTTCGGCAAAAACATTCAGTACTTC	CASSSSTDGRADFGKNIQYF
TRBV28	few	12	NA	TRBJ2-3	TGTGCCAGCAGTTTCAGGGTTACTACGCAGTATTTT	CASSFRVTTQYF